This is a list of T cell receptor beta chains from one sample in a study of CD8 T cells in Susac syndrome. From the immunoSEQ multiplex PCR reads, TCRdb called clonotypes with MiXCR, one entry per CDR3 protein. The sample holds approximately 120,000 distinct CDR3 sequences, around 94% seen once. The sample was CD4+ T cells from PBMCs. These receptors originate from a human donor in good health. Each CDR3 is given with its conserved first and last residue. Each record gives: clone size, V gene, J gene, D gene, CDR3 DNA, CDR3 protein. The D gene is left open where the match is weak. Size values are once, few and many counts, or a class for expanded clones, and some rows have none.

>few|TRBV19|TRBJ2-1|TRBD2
TGTGCCAGTAGCCCTAAGGGGACTAGCGGGAGTGAGCAGTTCTTC
CASSPKGTSGSEQFF
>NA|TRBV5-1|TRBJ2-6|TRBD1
TGCGCCAGCAGCGTGGGACAGACCAGCTCTGGGGCCAACGTCCTGACTTTC
CASSVGQTSSGANVLTF
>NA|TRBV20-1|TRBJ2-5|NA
TGCAGTGCCGGATTGGGGATTCTCCAAGAGACCCAGTACTTC
CSAGLGILQETQYF
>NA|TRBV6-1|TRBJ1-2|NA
TGTGCCAGCAGTGCCCGACAGGCTTCTAACTATGGCTACACCTTC
CASSARQASNYGYTF
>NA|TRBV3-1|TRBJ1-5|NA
TGTGCCAGCAGCCTTCAGAGAGGACAGCCCCAGCATTTT
CASSLQRGQPQHF
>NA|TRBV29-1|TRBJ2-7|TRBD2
TGCAGCGTCGAGGAGGGGACTACCTCAACCTACGAGCAGTACTTC
CSVEEGTTSTYEQYF
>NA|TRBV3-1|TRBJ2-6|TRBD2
TGTGCCAGCAGCCCGACAGCGGGGGGGTCTGGGGCCAACGTCCTGACTTTC
CASSPTAGGSGANVLTF
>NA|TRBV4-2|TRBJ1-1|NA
TGTGCCAGCAGCCAAGAAGATAGGGGAGGCACTGAAGCTTTCTTT
CASSQEDRGGTEAFF
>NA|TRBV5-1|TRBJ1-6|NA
TGCGCCAGCAGCTTGGAGGGTCAGGAATCACCCCTCCACTTT
CASSLEGQESPLHF
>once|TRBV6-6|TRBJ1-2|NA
TGTGCCAGCAGTTACTCGGGACTCGCTGACGGCTACACCTTC
CASSYSGLADGYTF
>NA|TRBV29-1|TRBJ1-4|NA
TGCAGCGTTGAAGATCACGGGGGGCAAGAGGAAAAACTGTTTTTT
CSVEDHGGQEEKLFF
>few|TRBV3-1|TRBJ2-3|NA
TGTGCCAGCAGCCAAAGGTCCAGCGCGTTCACAGATACGCAGTATTTT
CASSQRSSAFTDTQYF
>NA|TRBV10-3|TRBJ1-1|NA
TGTGCCATCAGTGATGTCAGGAACACTGAAGCTTTCTTT
CAISDVRNTEAFF
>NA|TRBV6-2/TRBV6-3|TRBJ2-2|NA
TGTGCCAGCAGTCGAACAGGGGAGGGACTCACCGGGGAGCTGTTTTTT
CASSRTGEGLTGELFF
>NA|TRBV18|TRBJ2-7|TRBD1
TGTGCCAGCTCACCATTTGCGCCGGGACAGGGCTACGAGCAGTACTTC
CASSPFAPGQGYEQYF
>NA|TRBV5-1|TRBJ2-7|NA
TGCGCCAGCAGCTTGGTAGGGGTCGCCGCTTCCTACGAGCAGTACTTC
CASSLVGVAASYEQYF
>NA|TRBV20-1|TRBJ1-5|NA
TGCAGTGCTAGTTACAGTTACAATCAGCCCCAGCATTTT
CSASYSYNQPQHF
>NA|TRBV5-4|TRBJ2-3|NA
TGTGCCAGCAGCTTGTTGAAGACAGGCGGAACTACCTACTCCACAGATACGCAGTATTTT
CASSLLKTGGTTYSTDTQYF
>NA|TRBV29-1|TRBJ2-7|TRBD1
TGCAGCGCTGGGACAGGGTGGAGCTCCTACGAGCAGTACTTC
CSAGTGWSSYEQYF
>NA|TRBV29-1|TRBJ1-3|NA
TGCAGCGTTGAAGATCAAGGGACATTCTCTGGAAACACCATATATTTT
CSVEDQGTFSGNTIYF
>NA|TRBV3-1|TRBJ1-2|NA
TGTGCCAGCAGCCAAGGCGGGGCCAGGGCCATCTATGGCTACACCTTC
CASSQGGARAIYGYTF
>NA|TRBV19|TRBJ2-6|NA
TGTGCCAGCGGTATGGGGACCTCTGGGGCCAACGTCCTGACTTTC
CASGMGTSGANVLTF
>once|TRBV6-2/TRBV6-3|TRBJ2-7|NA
TGTGCCAGCGCGGGGACAAATAACTACGAGCAGTACTTC
CASAGTNNYEQYF
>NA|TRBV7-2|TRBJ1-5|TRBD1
TGTGCCAGCGGACAGGGCAATCAGCCCCAGCATTTT
CASGQGNQPQHF
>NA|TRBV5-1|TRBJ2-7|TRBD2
TGCGCCAGCACACCGCGGACTAGCGGGTCCTACGAGCAGTACTTC
CASTPRTSGSYEQYF
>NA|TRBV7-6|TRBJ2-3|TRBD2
TGTGCCAGCAGCTTGAGCGGGAGTATGGGTACAGATACGCAGTATTTT
CASSLSGSMGTDTQYF
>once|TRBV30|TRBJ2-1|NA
TGTGCCTGGAGCCCCAAGAATTTCGATGAGCAGTTCTTC
CAWSPKNFDEQFF
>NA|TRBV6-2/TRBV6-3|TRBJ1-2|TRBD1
TGTGCCAGCAGTTACACGGGACAGGGAAGTCATGGCTACACCTTC
CASSYTGQGSHGYTF
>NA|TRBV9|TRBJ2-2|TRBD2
TGTGCCAGCAGCGCGGGACTAGCGGACACCGGGGAGCTGTTTTTT
CASSAGLADTGELFF
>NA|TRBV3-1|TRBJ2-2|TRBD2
TGTGCCAGCAGTCCGGGACTAGCGCTAAACACCGGGGAGCTGTTTTTT
CASSPGLALNTGELFF
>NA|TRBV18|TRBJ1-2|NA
TGTGCCAGCTCACCGGCCGGGGCCGAGGCCGCCTATGGCTACACCTTC
CASSPAGAEAAYGYTF
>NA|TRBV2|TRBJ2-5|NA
TGTGCCAGCAGTATTTCCAACCAAGAGACCCAGTACTTC
CASSISNQETQYF
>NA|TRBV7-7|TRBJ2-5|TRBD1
TGTGCTAGCAGCTTAAACCCTACAGGGGGCGGCGAGACCCAGTACTTC
CASSLNPTGGGETQYF
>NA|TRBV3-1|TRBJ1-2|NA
TGTGCCAGCAGCCAAGGCTCGGGGGGGAATGGCTACACCTTC
CASSQGSGGNGYTF
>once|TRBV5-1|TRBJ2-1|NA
TGCGCCAGCAGCTTGGCCTTAAATTCAGGTTCCTACAATGAGCAGTTCTTC
CASSLALNSGSYNEQFF
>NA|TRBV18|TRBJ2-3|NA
TGTGCCAGCTCACGGGACAATCCCACAGATACGCAGTATTTT
CASSRDNPTDTQYF
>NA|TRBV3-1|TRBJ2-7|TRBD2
TGTGCCAGCAGCCAAGTGGCTAGCGGCACCTACGAGCAGTACTTC
CASSQVASGTYEQYF
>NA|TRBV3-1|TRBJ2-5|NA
TGTGCCAGCAGCCAAGTAACACCGTGGGAGACCCAGTACTTC
CASSQVTPWETQYF